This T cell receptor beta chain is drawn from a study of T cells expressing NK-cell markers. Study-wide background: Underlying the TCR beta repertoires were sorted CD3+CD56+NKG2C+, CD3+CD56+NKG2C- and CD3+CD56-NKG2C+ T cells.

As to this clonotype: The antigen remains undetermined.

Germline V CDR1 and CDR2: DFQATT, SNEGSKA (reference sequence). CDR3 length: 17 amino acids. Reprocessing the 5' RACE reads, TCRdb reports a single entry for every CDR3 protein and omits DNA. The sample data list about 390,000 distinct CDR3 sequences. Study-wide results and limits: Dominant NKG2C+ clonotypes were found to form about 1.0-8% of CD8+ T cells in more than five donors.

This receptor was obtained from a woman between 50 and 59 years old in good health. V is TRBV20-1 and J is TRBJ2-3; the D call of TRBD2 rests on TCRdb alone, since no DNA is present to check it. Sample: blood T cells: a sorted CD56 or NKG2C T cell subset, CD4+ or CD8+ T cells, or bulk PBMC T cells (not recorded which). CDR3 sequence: CSASPGSGEGRTDTQYF.